The source of this T cell receptor (beta chain) is a study of cytomegalovirus exposure and HLA in healthy donors. Regarding this clone: Its antigen is unknown.

The germline V gene has CDR1 SEHNR and CDR2 FQNEAQ (reference sequence). CDR3 size: 17 residues. Trimming at V came to 5 bases and at J to 0 bases, leaving 9 bases not matched to a gene. Some clones are missing from TCRdb's copy, which holds only in-frame ones; the method was immunoSEQ multiplex PCR. Among 35,000 to 55,000 clones listed, approximately 93% were seen once. General study results and limits: Across donors, most TCRs were seen rarely, yet some public ones were widespread. First-cohort TCR clusters were later found to tend to co-occur in the 90 to 150 validation repertoires.

The J gene is TRBJ1-3, the V gene TRBV7-9; 8 bases are shared with TRBD1. Sequencing was performed on PBMCs. The clonotype comes from a woman between 18 and 29 years old in good health and CMV-seronegative. The CDR3 protein is CASSPGQGIYSGNTIYF. The CDR3, as DNA: TGTGCCAGCAGCCCAGGACAGGGTATCTACTCTGGAAACACCATATATTTT.